The 6 T cell receptor beta chains below come from one sample, sequenced in a study of patients and donors after allogeneic stem cell transplantation. Each CDR3 protein is one row after TCRdb ran MiXCR on the RT-PCR reads. This table holds approximately 200,000 distinct CDR3 sequences, 41% found once. Specimen: blood, either unsorted or a sorted T cell fraction (not recorded which). The receptor source for this set is a human donor who was either an allogeneic HSCT recipient or a stem cell or donor lymphocyte infusion donor (not recorded which). It is not recorded whose cells these are; they may come from a transplant donor.

The CDR3 sequence: CASSRGDSYEQYF. In DNA form, the CDR3 reads TGTGCCAGCAGTAGGGGCGACTCATACGAGCAGTACTTC. The genes are TRBV6-2 or TRBV6-3 and TRBJ2-7; D possibly corresponds to TRBD1 (5 bases). Between the trimmed V and J ends, which lost 5 bases and 4 bases, there was a span of 12 bases. Germline V lookup: CDR1 MNHEY, CDR2 SVGEGT. This CDR3 is built from 13 residues.

The V gene is TRBV15, the J gene TRBJ1-1, with D tentatively TRBD1 (5 bases). This CDR3 is 13 amino acids long. V was clipped by 4 bases and J by 11 bases, with 17 bases between them. CDR1 and CDR2 (germline): LNHNV, YYDKDF (reference sequence). The CDR3 protein is CATSIGGGERAFF. CDR3 nucleotides: TGTGCCACCAGCATTGGAGGAGGGGAGAGGGCTTTCTTT.

This clonotype was counted a few times. The rearrangement links TRBV5-1 to TRBJ2-7; D not certain. The CDR3 runs to 13 residues. Trimming cost V 0 bases and J 3 bases, with 7 bases left between them. CDR1 SGHRS and CDR2 YFSETQ come from the germline V gene. The CDR3 protein is CASSLAVDYEQYF. CDR3 in DNA: TGCGCCAGCAGCTTGGCCGTAGACTACGAGCAGTACTTC.

This clonotype was seen only a few times. The chain carries TRBV10-3 and TRBJ1-5; D is perhaps TRBD1 (5 bases). Germline values: CDR1 ENHRY, CDR2 SYGVKD. Trimming took off 3 bases at V and 7 bases at J, with 16 bases between the two ends. CDR3 length: 15 amino acids. The CDR3 loop reads CAISDSWGMGQPQHF. As DNA, the CDR3 is TGTGCCATCAGTGATAGCTGGGGCATGGGGCAGCCCCAGCATTTT.

This chain's CDR3 is CSPIQGSSPLHF. Written as DNA, the CDR3 is TGCAGCCCGATTCAGGGCTCTTCACCCCTCCACTTT. This chain links TRBV29-1 with TRBJ1-6, with D possibly being TRBD1 (5 bases). The CDR3 loop spans 12 amino acids. V lost 8 bases and J lost 9, with 14 bases in between. The V gene's germline CDR1 is SQVTM and CDR2 ANQGSEA. Together with reference TRBV29-1 and TRBJ1-6, the CDR3 gives the full variable domain: SAVISQKPSRDICQRGTSLTIQCQVDSQVTMMFWYRQQPGQSLTLIATANQGSEATYESGFVIDKFPISRPNLTFSTLTVSNMSPEDSSIYLCSPIQGSSPLHFGNGTRLTVT.

In this sample, this clonotype turned up a few times. The chain uses TRBV7-9 and TRBJ1-1; no clear D. The V and J ends lost 3 bases and 1 base respectively, with 6 bases between them. CDR1 is SEHNR and CDR2 is FQNEAQ in the germline V gene (reference sequence). The CDR3 sequence is 13 residues long. CDR3 region: CASSFQENTEAFF. CDR3 nucleotide sequence: TGTGCCAGCAGCTTTCAGGAGAACACTGAAGCTTTCTTT.